The 18 T cell receptor beta chains presented below share a single source sample, sequenced in a study of T cells in Graves' hyperthyroidism and ophthalmopathy. Amplification of TCR beta CDR3 regions was performed using RNA transcripts as template. HTBI primers were the set used in a first-round RT-PCR of the TCR CDR3. MiXCR, applied by TCRdb to the multiplex PCR reads, yields one record per CDR3 protein. The table includes more than 500,000 distinct CDR3 sequences, 15% to 20% detected once. Sample: blood. Source of these receptors: a woman aged 30 to 39 with Graves' hyperthyroidism.

This chain connects TRBV10-3 to TRBJ2-6; D is possibly TRBD1 (6 bases). Looked up from germline, CDR1 is ENHRY and CDR2 is SYGVKD. Trimming took 6 bases from V and 8 from J, leaving 14 bases between them. The CDR3 is 14 amino acids. The CDR3 sequence is CAIRGQSLSNVLTF. CDR3 in DNA: TGTGCCATCAGGGGACAAAGTCTGTCCAACGTCCTGACTTTC.

CDR3 bases: TGTGCCAGCATCCTCGTTCCGACCTACGAGCAGTACTTC. As protein: CASILVPTYEQYF. The V call is TRBV28, the J call TRBJ2-7; D remains unclear. The CDR3 loop spans 13 amino acids. Germline V gene data show CDR1 as MDHEN and CDR2 as SYDVKM. V lost 7 bases and J 2 bases, leaving 12 bases between the germline ends.

This clonotype was seen a handful of times. V gene TRBV20-1 combines with J gene TRBJ2-7, with 8 bases aligning to TRBD1. V was clipped by 1 base and J by 4 bases; unmatched bases: 6. The CDR3 is 14 amino acids. Looked up from germline, CDR1 is DFQATT and CDR2 is SNEGSKA (reference sequence). The CDR3 DNA reads as TGCAGTGCTAGAGGAAACAGGGGGGTGTACGAGCAGTACTTC. It yields the protein CSARGNRGVYEQYF.

This clonotype showed up just once. CDR3: CASSLASEGLNEQFF. As DNA, the CDR3 is TGTGCCAGCAGCTTAGCTAGTGAGGGCTTGAATGAGCAGTTCTTC. The chain uses TRBV7-6 and TRBJ2-1; weak D call: TRBD2 (5 bases). V was shortened by 0 bases and J by 7 bases, with 13 bases between the two germline ends. CDR3 size: 15 residues. The germline V gene encodes CDR1 SGHVS and CDR2 FNYEAQ.

The CDR3 sequence: CAWDGGGNQPQHF. The CDR3 bases are TGTGCCTGGGATGGTGGAGGTAATCAGCCCCAGCATTTT. The chain employs TRBV30 and TRBJ1-5, with no clear D. The CDR3 contains 13 residues. Trimming took off 5 bases at V and 4 bases at J, with 12 bases between the two ends. Germline V CDR1 and CDR2: GTSNPN, SVGIG (reference sequence).

Many counts were recorded for this clonotype. The germline gene is not matched at one end of the junction; a read error may be the cause. V usage is TRBV12-3 or TRBV12-4 and J usage is TRBJ1-2; D possibly corresponds to TRBD1 (5 bases). The CDR3 is 12 residues long. CDR3 in DNA: TGTGCCAGCAGCTTAGACAGCTATGGCTACACCTTC. Protein sequence: CASSLDSYGYTF.

This sequence joins TRBV2 and TRBJ1-1; TRBD1 matches 9 bases. Germline loops: CDR1 SNHLY, CDR2 FYNNEI. This CDR3 contains 15 residues. The junction had 8 bases not matched to a gene; V was cut back by 6 bases and J by 3 bases. CDR3 loop: CASRGLTGGYTEAFF. The DNA for the CDR3 is TGTGCCAGCAGGGGGCTGACAGGGGGGTACACTGAAGCTTTCTTT. The whole variable domain, remainder taken from reference TRBV2 and TRBJ1-1, is EPEVTQTPSHQVTQMGQEVILRCVPISNHLYFYWYRQILGQKVEFLVSFYNNEISEKSEIFDDQFSVERPDGSNFTLKIRSTKLEDSAMYFCASRGLTGGYTEAFFGQGTRLTVV.

Points on this clonotype: A much bigger clone sits one base away, suggesting this may be a read error. The chain links TRBV27 to TRBJ2-1; D is ambiguous. The CDR3 contains 14 residues. CDR1 is MNHEY, CDR2 SMNVEV, per germline (reference sequence). The CDR3 sequence: CASTPFGPYNEQLF. DNA of the CDR3: TGTGCCAGCACCCCCTTCGGTCCCTACAATGAGCAGTTGTTC.

The rearrangement joins TRBV11-2 to TRBJ2-1; D uncertain. The V end was cut by 5 bases, the J end by 0 bases, with 8 bases between. The length of the CDR3 is 14 residues. Germline values: CDR1 SGHAT, CDR2 FQNNGV. The CDR3 DNA reads TGTGCCAGCAGCCAACAGAGCTCCTACAATGAGCAGTTCTTC. It encodes CASSQQSSYNEQFF.

In this sample, this clonotype turned up a few times. This chain uses TRBV5-1 with TRBJ1-2; the match to TRBD1 covers 9 bases. CDR3 size: 14 residues. From germline, CDR1 is SGHRS and CDR2 YFSETQ. V shed 0 bases, J shed 5 bases, and the junction held 2 bases outside the gene matches. Here the CDR3 reads CASSLVDRGYGYTF. The CDR3 DNA sequence: TGCGCCAGCAGCTTGGTGGACAGGGGTTATGGCTACACCTTC.

This clonotype was observed at least ten times. The chain combines TRBV5-1 with TRBJ2-7; no firm D call. Germline CDR1 and CDR2: SGHRS and YFSETQ. This CDR3 has 11 amino acids. Between the trimmed V and J ends, which lost 2 bases and 6 bases, there was a span of 6 bases. The CDR3 is CASSLDGEQYF. In nucleotides, the CDR3 is TGCGCCAGCAGCTTAGATGGCGAGCAGTACTTC.

The chain employs TRBV24-1 and TRBJ2-1; TRBD2 matches at 14 bases. CDR3 length: 19 residues. Germline assignment: CDR1 KGHDR and CDR2 SFDVKD. The J segment lost 3 bases and the V segment lost 4 bases, leaving 10 bases of the junction unmatched. CDR3 residues: CATSEPGTSGRAGYNEQFF. The CDR3 DNA reads TGTGCCACCAGTGAACCCGGGACTAGCGGGAGAGCCGGCTACAATGAGCAGTTCTTC.

V gene TRBV7-9 combines with J gene TRBJ2-1; D may be TRBD1 or TRBD2 (5 bases each). V was shortened by 5 bases and J by 8 bases, with 19 bases between the two germline ends. Germline CDR1 and CDR2: SEHNR and FQNEAQ (reference sequence). CDR3 length equals 15 residues. The CDR3 loop reads CASSLGDPRWDEQFF. CDR3 nucleotides: TGTGCCAGCAGCCTAGGGGACCCGCGTTGGGATGAGCAGTTCTTC.

Ten or more counts support this clonotype. The genes are TRBV5-5 and TRBJ1-1; D possibly corresponds to TRBD1 (6 bases). Looked up from germline, CDR1 is SGHKS and CDR2 is YYEKEE (reference sequence). The CDR3 is 13 residues long. The V and J ends lost 2 bases and 5 bases respectively, with 10 bases between them. For the CDR3, the DNA is TGTGCCAGCAGCTTCCAGGGGAGAACTGAAGCTTTCTTT. It encodes CASSFQGRTEAFF. The variable domain in full, completed from reference TRBV5-5 and TRBJ1-1, reads DAGVTQSPTHLIKTRGQQVTLRCSPISGHKSVSWYQQVLGQGPQFIFQYYEKEERGRGNFPDRFSARQFPNYSSELNVNALLLGDSALYLCASSFQGRTEAFFGQGTRLTVV.

This clonotype has ten or more counts. The rearrangement links TRBV12-3 or TRBV12-4 to TRBJ1-5; D not certain. This CDR3 region has 13 residues. V was pared by 3 bases and J by 6 bases, with 9 bases between. This CDR3 is CASSLTRGQPQHF. DNA of the CDR3: TGTGCCAGCAGTTTGACGAGAGGTCAGCCCCAGCATTTT.

This clonotype was counted only a few times. The chain has TRBV6-2 or TRBV6-3 and TRBJ2-7, with 7 bases fitting TRBD2. Trimming at V came to 1 base and at J to 6 bases, leaving 9 bases not matched to a gene. There are 15 residues in the CDR3. The V gene's germline CDR1 is MNHEY and CDR2 SVGEGT. The CDR3 region is CASSYLAGSYSEQYF. DNA of the CDR3: TGTGCCAGCAGTTACTTAGCGGGTAGCTACAGCGAGCAGTACTTC.

The chain has TRBV24-1 and TRBJ2-1; 10 bases are a match to TRBD2. V trimming: 0 bases; J trimming: 3 bases; junction bases outside the gene matches: 13. The CDR3 length is 20 residues. Germline assignment: CDR1 KGHDR and CDR2 SFDVKD. For the CDR3, the DNA is TGTGCCACCAGTGATTTGTCTAGCGGGAGTGTGGTTGGGGGCTACAATGAGCAGTTCTTC. Protein product: CATSDLSSGSVVGGYNEQFF.

This sequence joins TRBV6-2 or TRBV6-3 and TRBJ2-2; tentatively, D is TRBD2 (5 bases). Between the trimmed V and J ends, which lost 10 bases and 1 base, there was a span of 16 bases. Germline V CDR1 and CDR2: MNHEY, SVGEGT. CDR3 length equals 15 residues. The CDR3 loop reads CAIRRRAQNTGELFF. Here the CDR3 DNA reads TGTGCCATCAGGAGGCGAGCTCAGAACACCGGGGAGCTGTTTTTT.